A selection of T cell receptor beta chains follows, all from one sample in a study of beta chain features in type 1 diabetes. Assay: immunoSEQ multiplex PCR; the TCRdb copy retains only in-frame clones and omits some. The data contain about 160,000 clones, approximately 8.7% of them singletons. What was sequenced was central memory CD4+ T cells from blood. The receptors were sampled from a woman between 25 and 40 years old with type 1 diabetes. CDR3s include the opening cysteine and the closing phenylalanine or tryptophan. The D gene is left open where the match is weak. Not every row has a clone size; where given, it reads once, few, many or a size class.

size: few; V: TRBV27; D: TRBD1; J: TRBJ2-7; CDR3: CASSSGGYSSYEQYF; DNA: TGTGCCAGCAGCTCAGGGGGCTATAGCTCCTACGAGCAGTACTTC
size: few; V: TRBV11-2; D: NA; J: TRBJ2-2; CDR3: CASSFNRDGELFF; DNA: TGTGCCAGCAGCTTCAACAGGGACGGGGAGCTGTTTTTT
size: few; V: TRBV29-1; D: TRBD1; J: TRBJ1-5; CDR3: CSVGTGDSNQPQHF; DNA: TGCAGCGTTGGGACAGGGGATAGCAATCAGCCCCAGCATTTT
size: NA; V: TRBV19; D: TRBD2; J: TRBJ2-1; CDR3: CASRETSTSGHEQFF; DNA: TGTGCCAGTAGAGAGACATCGACTAGCGGGCATGAGCAGTTCTTC
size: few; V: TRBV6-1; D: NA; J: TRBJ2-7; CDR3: CASSENFSGEQYF; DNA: TGTGCCAGCAGTGAAAACTTTAGCGGCGAGCAGTACTTC
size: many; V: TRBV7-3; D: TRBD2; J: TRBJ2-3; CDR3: CASSSGTSGLLSDTQYF; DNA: TGTGCCAGCAGCTCCGGGACTAGCGGGCTCCTTTCCGATACGCAGTATTTT
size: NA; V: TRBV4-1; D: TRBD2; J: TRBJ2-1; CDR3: CASSQDVGTSGSYEQFF; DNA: TGCGCCAGCAGCCAAGATGTAGGGACTAGCGGGAGTTATGAGCAGTTCTTC
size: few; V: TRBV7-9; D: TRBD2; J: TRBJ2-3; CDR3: CASSLPPRLAGSTDTQYF; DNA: TGTGCCAGCAGCTTACCCCCTCGACTAGCGGGATCCACAGATACGCAGTATTTT
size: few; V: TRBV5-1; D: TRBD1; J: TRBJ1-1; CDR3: CASSLVGQGEAFF; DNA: TGCGCCAGCAGCTTGGTTGGACAGGGTGAAGCTTTCTTT
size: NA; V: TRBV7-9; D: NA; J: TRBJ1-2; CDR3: CASTIAVGRQEEIYGYTF; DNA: TGTGCCAGCACAATTGCGGTAGGGAGACAGGAGGAAATCTATGGCTACACCTTC
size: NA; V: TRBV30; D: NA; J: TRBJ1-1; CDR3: CAWSVNSQGEAFF; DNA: TGTGCCTGGAGTGTAAATAGCCAGGGGGAAGCTTTCTTT
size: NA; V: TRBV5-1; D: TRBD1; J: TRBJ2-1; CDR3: CASSRTGLSSYNEQFF; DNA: TGCGCCAGCAGCCGGACAGGGCTCTCTTCCTACAATGAGCAGTTCTTC
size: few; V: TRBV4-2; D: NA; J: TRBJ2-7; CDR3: CASSRDLLVRYEQYF; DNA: TGTGCCAGCAGCCGCGATCTATTAGTTCGCTACGAGCAGTACTTC
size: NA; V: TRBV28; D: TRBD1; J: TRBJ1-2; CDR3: CASRSGQVVLYGYTF; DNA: TGTGCCAGCAGGTCGGGACAGGTGGTCCTTTATGGCTACACCTTC
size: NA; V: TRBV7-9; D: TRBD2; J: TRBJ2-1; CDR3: CASSLGGARERGNEQFF; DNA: TGTGCCAGCAGTCTAGGAGGGGCACGGGAGCGGGGCAATGAGCAGTTCTTC
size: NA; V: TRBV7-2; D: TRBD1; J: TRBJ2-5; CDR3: CASSRQGRETQYF; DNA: TGTGCCAGCAGCCGACAGGGTCGAGAGACCCAGTACTTC
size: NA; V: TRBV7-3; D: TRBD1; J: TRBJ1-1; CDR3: CASSLKGQAEAFF; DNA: TGTGCCAGCAGCTTAAAGGGACAGGCTGAAGCTTTCTTT
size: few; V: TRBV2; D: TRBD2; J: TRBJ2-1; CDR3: CASSEWGGNEQFF; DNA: TGTGCCAGCAGTGAGTGGGGGGGCAATGAGCAGTTCTTC
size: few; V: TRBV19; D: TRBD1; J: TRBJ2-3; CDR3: CASSPGQTRTDTQYF; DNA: TGTGCCAGTAGCCCGGGACAGACCCGCACAGATACGCAGTATTTT
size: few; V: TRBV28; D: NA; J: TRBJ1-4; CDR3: CASSLPSTGRGNEKLFF; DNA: TGTGCCAGCAGTTTACCCTCTACAGGGAGGGGTAATGAAAAACTGTTTTTT
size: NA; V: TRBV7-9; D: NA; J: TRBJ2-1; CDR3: CASSLGHNNEQFF; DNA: TGTGCCAGCAGCTTAGGACATAACAATGAGCAGTTCTTC
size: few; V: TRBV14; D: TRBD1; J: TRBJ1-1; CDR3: CASSQVVTGTLNTEAFF; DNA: TGTGCCAGCAGCCAAGTAGTGACAGGGACCCTGAACACTGAAGCTTTCTTT
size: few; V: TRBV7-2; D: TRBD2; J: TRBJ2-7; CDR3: CASSKASSGASYEQYF; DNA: TGTGCCAGCAGTAAGGCTTCTAGCGGGGCATCCTACGAGCAGTACTTC
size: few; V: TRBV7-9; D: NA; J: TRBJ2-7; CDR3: CASSLAIGRVDEQYF; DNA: TGTGCCAGCAGCTTAGCCATCGGCAGGGTGGACGAGCAGTACTTC
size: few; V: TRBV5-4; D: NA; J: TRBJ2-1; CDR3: CASSLPQGGQFF; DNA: TGTGCCAGCAGCCTTCCACAGGGTGGGCAGTTCTTC
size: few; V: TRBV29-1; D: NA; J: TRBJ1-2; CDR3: CSVKSIGQGYGYTF; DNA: TGCAGCGTAAAATCAATAGGACAAGGGTATGGCTACACCTTC
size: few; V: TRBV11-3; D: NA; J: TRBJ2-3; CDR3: CASSASGGTDTQYF; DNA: TGTGCCAGCAGCGCGTCGGGAGGCACAGATACGCAGTATTTT
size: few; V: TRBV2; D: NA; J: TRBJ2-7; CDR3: CASSVGRQAYEQYF; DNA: TGTGCCAGCAGTGTGGGGAGACAGGCCTACGAGCAGTACTTC
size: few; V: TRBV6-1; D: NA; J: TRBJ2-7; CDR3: CASIPSSYEQYF; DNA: TGTGCCAGCATTCCTAGCTCCTACGAGCAGTACTTC
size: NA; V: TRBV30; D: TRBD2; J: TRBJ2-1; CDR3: CAWTASGSYNEQFF; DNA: TGTGCCTGGACTGCTAGCGGCTCCTACAATGAGCAGTTCTTC
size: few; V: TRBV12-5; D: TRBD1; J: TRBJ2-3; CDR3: CASALDRGPLYF; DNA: TGTGCTAGTGCCCTGGACAGGGGGCCGCTGTATTTT
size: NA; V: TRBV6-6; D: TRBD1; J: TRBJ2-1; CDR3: CASSYPRQGANNEQFF; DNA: TGTGCCAGCAGTTATCCCCGGCAGGGGGCAAACAATGAGCAGTTCTTC
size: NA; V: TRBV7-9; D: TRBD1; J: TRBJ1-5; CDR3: CASSVGQDNQPQHF; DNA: TGTGCCAGCAGCGTGGGACAGGACAATCAGCCCCAGCATTTT
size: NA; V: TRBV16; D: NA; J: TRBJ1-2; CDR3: CASSQGGNYGYTF; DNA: TGTGCCAGCAGCCAGGGAGGGAACTATGGCTACACCTTC
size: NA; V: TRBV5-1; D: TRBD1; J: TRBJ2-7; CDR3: CASSRTGGLDEQYF; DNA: TGCGCCAGCAGCCGGACAGGGGGCCTGGACGAGCAGTACTTC
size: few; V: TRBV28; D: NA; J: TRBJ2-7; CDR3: CASSWGTEPTKQYF; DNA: TGTGCCAGCAGTTGGGGGACTGAGCCTACGAAGCAGTACTTC
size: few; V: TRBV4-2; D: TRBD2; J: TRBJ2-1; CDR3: CASSQDIAGGSYNEQFF; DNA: TGTGCCAGCAGCCAAGATATAGCGGGCGGCTCCTACAATGAGCAGTTCTTC
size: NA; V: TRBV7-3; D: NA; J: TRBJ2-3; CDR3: CASSLQGNQGTDTQYF; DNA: TGTGCCAGCAGCTTACAGGGAAATCAGGGCACAGATACGCAGTATTTT
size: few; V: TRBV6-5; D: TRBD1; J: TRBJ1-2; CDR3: CASNPLAGQVLGYTF; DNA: TGTGCCAGCAACCCCTTGGCGGGACAGGTTCTTGGCTACACCTTC
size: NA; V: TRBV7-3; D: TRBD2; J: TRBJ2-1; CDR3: CASSPLREGEQFF; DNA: TGTGCCAGCAGCCCCCTACGGGAGGGTGAGCAGTTCTTC
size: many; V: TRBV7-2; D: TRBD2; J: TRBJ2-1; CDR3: CASSFRAGVDNEQFF; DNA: TGTGCCAGCAGCTTTAGAGCGGGAGTGGATAATGAGCAGTTCTTC
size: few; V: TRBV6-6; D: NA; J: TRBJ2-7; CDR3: CASSYDPSRVEQYF; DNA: TGTGCCAGCAGTTATGACCCGTCCAGGGTCGAGCAGTACTTC
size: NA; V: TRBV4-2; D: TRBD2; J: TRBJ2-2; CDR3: CASSQSGHSGRPYVGELFF; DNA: TGTGCCAGCAGCCAAAGCGGGCATAGCGGGAGGCCGTACGTCGGGGAGCTGTTTTTT
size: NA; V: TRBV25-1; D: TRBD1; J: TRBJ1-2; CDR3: CASSPSGQGYGYTF; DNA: TGTGCCAGCAGCCCCTCGGGACAGGGGTATGGCTACACCTTC
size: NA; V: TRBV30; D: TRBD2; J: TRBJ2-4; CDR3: CAWRSLAGNIQYF; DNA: TGTGCCTGGAGGTCTCTAGCGGGGAACATTCAGTACTTC
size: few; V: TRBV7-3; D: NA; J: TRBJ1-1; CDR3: CASSPGLLNTEAFF; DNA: TGTGCCAGCAGCCCCGGACTTTTGAACACTGAAGCTTTCTTT
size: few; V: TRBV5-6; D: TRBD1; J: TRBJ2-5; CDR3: CASSPLTGAETQYF; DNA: TGTGCCAGCAGCCCTCTGACAGGGGCAGAGACCCAGTACTTC
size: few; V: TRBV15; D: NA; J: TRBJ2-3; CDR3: CATSRPPRGAYTDTQYF; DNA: TGTGCCACCAGCAGGCCCCCCCGGGGGGCCTACACAGATACGCAGTATTTT
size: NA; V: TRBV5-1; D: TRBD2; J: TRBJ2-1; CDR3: CASSLAEGREYNEQFF; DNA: TGCGCCAGCAGCTTGGCAGAGGGGAGGGAGTACAATGAGCAGTTCTTC
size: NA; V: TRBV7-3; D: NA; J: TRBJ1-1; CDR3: CASSIKHRAQNTEAFF; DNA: TGTGCCAGCAGCATTAAACACAGAGCACAGAACACTGAAGCTTTCTTT
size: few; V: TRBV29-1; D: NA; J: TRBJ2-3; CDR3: CSVARSLGGDTQYF; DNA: TGCAGCGTTGCACGCTCCCTCGGGGGAGATACGCAGTATTTT
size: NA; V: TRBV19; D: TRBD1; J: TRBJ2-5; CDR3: CASSGTAQETQYF; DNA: TGTGCCAGTAGCGGGACAGCCCAAGAGACCCAGTACTTC
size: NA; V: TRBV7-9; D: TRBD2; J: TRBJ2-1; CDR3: CASSLEETSGNEQFF; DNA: TGTGCCAGCAGCTTAGAGGAGACTAGCGGGAATGAGCAGTTCTTC
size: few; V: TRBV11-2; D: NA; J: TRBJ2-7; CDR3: CASSPIRRDTDYEQYF; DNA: TGTGCCAGCAGCCCGATTCGCCGGGACACGGACTACGAGCAGTACTTC
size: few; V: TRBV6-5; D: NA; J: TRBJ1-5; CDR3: CASSLALNQPQHF; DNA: TGTGCCAGCAGTTTAGCCCTCAATCAGCCCCAGCATTTT
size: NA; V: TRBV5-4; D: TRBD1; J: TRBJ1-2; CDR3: CASSTRDRGIHGYTF; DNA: TGTGCCAGCAGCACACGGGACAGGGGAATCCATGGCTACACCTTC
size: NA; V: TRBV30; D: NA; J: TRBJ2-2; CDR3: CAWLKGGTINTGELFF; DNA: TGTGCCTGGCTCAAGGGGGGGACTATTAACACCGGGGAGCTGTTTTTT
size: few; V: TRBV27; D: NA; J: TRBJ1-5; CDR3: CASSRTNNQPQHF; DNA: TGTGCCAGCAGTAGGACAAATAATCAGCCCCAGCATTTT
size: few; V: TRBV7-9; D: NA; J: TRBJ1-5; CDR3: CASSGGANQPQHF; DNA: TGTGCCAGCAGCGGGGGCGCAAATCAGCCCCAGCATTTT